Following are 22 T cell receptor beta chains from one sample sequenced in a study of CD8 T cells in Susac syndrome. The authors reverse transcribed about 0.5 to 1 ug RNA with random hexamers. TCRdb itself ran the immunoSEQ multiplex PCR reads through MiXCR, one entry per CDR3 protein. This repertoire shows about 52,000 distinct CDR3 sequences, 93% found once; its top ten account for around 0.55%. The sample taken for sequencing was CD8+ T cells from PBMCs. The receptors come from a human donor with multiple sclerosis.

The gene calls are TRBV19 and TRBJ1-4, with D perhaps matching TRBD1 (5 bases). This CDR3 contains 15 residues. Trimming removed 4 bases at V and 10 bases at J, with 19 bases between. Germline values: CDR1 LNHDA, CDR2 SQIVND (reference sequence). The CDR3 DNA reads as TGTGCCAGTAGTAGCGGGCAGGGCATTACCGGAAAACTGTTTTTT. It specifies CASSSGQGITGKLFF.

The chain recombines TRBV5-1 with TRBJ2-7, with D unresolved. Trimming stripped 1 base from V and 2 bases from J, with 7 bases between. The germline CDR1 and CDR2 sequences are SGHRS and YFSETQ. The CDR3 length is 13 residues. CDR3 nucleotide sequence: TGCGCCAGCAGCTTGAAGGGTACCTACGAGCAGTACTTC. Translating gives CASSLKGTYEQYF.

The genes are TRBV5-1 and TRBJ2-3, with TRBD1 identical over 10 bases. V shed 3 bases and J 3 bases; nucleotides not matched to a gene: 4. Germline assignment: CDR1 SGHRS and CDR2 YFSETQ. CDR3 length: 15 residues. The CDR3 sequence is CASSSGQGLTDTQYF. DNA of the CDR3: TGCGCCAGCAGCTCGGGACAGGGGTTGACAGATACGCAGTATTTT.

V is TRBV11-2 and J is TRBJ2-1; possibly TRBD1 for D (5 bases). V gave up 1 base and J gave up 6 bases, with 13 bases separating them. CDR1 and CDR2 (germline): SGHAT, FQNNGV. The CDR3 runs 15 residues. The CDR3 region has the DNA TGTGCCAGCAGCTTAGGTGGGGCCAGGGTCAATGAGCAGTTCTTC. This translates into CASSLGGARVNEQFF.

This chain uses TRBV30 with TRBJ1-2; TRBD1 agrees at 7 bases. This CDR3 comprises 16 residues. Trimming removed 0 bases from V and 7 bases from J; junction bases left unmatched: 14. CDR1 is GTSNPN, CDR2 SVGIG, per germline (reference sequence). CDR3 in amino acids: CAWSVGHRGPGSGYTF. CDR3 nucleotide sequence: TGTGCCTGGAGTGTAGGGCACAGGGGACCTGGGAGTGGCTACACCTTC.

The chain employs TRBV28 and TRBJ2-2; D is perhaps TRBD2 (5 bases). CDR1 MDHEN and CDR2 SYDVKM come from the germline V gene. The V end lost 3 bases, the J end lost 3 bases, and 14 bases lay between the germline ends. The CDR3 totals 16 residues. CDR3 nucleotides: TGTGCCAGCAGTTTGCCCGGAGCCGGGGACACCGGGGAGCTGTTTTTT. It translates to CASSLPGAGDTGELFF.

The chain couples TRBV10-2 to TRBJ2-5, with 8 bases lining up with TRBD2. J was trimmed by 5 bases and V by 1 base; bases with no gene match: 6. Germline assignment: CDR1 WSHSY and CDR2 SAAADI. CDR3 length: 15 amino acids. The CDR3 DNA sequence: TGCGCCAGCAGTGAGTTTCGACTAGCGCGGGAGACCCAGTACTTC. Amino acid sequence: CASSEFRLARETQYF.

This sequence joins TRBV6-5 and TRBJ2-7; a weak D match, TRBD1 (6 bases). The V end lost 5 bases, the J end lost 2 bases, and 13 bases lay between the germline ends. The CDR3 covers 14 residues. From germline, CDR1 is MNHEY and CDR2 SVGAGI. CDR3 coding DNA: TGTGCCAGCAGTAGAAACAGGGAGCCCTACGAGCAGTACTTC. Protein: CASSRNREPYEQYF.

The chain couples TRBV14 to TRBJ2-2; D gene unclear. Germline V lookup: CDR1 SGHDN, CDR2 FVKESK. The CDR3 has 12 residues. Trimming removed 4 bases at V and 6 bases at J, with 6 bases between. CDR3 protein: CASSLWAGELFF. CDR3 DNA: TGTGCCAGCAGCCTCTGGGCCGGGGAGCTGTTTTTT.

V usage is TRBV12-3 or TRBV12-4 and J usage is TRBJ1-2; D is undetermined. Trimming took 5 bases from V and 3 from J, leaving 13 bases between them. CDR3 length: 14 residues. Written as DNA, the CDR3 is TGTGCCAGCAGTCCGCTCGGGTACCACTATGGCTACACCTTC. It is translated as CASSPLGYHYGYTF.

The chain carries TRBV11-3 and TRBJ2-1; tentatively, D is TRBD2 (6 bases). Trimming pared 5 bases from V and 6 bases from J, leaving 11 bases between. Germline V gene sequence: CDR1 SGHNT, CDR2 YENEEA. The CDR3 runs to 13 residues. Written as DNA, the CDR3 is TGTGCCAGCAGCACCCCGGGACTCAATGAGCAGTTCTTC. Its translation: CASSTPGLNEQFF.

CDR3 DNA sequence: TGTGCCAGCAGCCTAGCACCTAACACCGGGGAGCTGTTTTTT. This encodes CASSLAPNTGELFF. The J gene is TRBJ2-2, the V gene TRBV6-5, with a possible D match to TRBD2 (5 bases). Per germline, CDR1 MNHEY and CDR2 SVGAGI. The CDR3 has 14 residues. The V gene lost 6 bases and the J gene lost 2 bases, with 10 bases spanning the gap.

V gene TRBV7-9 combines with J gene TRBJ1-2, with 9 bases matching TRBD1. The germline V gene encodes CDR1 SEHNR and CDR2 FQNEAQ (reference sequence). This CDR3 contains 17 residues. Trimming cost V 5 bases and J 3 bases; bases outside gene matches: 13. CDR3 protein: CASSLNLGGQGDYGYTF. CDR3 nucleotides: TGTGCCAGCAGCCTCAACCTAGGGGGACAGGGCGACTATGGCTACACCTTC.

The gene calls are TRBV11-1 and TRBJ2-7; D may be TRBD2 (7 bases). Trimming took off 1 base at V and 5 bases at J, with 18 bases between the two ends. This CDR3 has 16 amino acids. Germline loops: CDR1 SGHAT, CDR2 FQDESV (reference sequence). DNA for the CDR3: TGTGCCAGCAGCTTAGAAGGGGGAGCCAGCGGGGACGAGCAGTACTTC. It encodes CASSLEGGASGDEQYF.

The CDR3 DNA sequence: TGTGCCAGCAGCAAAGTTCGGGACAGAAATGAGCAGTTCTTC. This gives the protein CASSKVRDRNEQFF. The rearrangement links TRBV21-1 to TRBJ2-1; the table's D call, TRBD1, was not checked against the DNA. TRBV21-1 is marked as a pseudogene. This CDR3 region has 14 residues.

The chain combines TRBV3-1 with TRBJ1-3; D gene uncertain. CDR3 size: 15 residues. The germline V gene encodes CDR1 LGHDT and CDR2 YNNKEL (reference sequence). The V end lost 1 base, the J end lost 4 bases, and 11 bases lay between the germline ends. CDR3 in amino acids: CASSQGGLTGNTIYF. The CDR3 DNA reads TGTGCCAGCAGCCAAGGCGGACTTACCGGAAACACCATATATTTT.

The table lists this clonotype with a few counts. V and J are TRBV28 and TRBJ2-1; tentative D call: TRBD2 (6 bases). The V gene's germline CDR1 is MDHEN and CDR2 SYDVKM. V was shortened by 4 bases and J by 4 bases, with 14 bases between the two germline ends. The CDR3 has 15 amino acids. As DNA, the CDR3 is TGTGCCAGCAGTTCAACAGGCGGAGGGTACAATGAGCAGTTCTTC. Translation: CASSSTGGGYNEQFF.

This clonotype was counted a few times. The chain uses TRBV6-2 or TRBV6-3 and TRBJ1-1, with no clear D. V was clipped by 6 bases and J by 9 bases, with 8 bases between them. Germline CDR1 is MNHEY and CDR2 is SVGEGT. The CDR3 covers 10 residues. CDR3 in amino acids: CASSLHKAFF. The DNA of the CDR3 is TGTGCCAGCAGCCTTCATAAAGCTTTCTTT.

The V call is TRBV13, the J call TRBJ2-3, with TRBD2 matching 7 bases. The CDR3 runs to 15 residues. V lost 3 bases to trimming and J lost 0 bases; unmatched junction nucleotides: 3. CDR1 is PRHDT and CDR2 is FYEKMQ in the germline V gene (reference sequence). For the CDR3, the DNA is TGTGCCAGCAGCTTTCTCGGGGGGAGCACAGATACGCAGTATTTT. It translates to CASSFLGGSTDTQYF.

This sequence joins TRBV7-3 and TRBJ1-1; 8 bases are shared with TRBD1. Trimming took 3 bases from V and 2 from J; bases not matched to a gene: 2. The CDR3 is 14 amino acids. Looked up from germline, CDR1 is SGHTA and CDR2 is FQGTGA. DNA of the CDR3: TGTGCCAGCAGCTTCGGACAGGGAAACACTGAAGCTTTCTTT. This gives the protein CASSFGQGNTEAFF.

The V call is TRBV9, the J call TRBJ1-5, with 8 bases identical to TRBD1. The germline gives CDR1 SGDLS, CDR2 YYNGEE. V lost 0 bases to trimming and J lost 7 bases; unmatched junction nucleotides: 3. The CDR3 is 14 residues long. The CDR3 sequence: CASSVDRGYQPQHF. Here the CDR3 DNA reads TGTGCCAGCAGCGTAGACAGGGGGTACCAGCCCCAGCATTTT.

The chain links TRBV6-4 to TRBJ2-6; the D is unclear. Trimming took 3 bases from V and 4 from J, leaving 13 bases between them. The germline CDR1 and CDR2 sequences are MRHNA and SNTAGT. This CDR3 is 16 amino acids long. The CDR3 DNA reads TGTGCCAGCAGTGATAAGACCCACTCAGGGGCCAACGTCCTGACTTTC. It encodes CASSDKTHSGANVLTF.